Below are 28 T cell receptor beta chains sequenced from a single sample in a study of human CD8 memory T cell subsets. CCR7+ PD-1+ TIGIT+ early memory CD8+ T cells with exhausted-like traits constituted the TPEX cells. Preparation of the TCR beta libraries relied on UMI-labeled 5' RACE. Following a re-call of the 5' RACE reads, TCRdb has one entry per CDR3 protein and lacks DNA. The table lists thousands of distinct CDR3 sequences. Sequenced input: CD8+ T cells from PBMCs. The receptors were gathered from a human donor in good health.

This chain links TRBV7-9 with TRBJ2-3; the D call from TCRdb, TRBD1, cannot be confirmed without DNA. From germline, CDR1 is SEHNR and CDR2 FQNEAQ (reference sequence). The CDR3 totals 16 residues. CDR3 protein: CASSLVVDVTGDTQYF.

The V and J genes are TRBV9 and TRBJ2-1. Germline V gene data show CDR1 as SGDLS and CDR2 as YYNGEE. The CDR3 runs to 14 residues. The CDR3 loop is CASGDSSSYNEQFF.

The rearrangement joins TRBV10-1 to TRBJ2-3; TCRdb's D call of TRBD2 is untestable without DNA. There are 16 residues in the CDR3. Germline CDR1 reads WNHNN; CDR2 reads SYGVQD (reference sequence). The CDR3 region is CASNEGPADSTDTQYF.

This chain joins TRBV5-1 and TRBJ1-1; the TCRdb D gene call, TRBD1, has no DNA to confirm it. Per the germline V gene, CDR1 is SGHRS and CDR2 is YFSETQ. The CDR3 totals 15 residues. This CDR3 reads CASSFRGQLNTEAFF. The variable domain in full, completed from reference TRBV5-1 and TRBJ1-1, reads KAGVTQTPRYLIKTRGQQVTLSCSPISGHRSVSWYQQTPGQGLQFLFEYFSETQRNKGNFPGRFSGRQFSNSRSEMNVSTLELGDSALYLCASSFRGQLNTEAFFGQGTRLTVV.

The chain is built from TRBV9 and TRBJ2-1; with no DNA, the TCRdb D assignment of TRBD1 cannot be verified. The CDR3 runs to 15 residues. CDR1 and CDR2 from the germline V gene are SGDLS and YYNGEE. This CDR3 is CASSPFGQVGDEQFF.

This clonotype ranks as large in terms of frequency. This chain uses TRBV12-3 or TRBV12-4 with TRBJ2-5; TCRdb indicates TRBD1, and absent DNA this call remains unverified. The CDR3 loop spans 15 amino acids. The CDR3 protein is CASSLSGGLQETQYF.

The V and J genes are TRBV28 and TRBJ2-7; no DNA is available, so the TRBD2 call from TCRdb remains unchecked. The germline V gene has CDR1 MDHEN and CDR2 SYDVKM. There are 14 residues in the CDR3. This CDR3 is CASSLSGPVYEQYF.

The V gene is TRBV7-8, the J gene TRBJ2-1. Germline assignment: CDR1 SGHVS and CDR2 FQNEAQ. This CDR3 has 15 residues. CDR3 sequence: CASSLARNRLNEQFF.

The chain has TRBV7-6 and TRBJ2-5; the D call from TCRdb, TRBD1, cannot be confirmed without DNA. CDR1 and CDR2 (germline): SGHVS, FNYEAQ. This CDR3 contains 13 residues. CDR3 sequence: CASSLDSRETQYF.

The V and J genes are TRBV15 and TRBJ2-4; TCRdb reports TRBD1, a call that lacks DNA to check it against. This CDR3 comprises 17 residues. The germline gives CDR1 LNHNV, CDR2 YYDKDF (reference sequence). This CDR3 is CATSRTPEYLAKNIQYF.

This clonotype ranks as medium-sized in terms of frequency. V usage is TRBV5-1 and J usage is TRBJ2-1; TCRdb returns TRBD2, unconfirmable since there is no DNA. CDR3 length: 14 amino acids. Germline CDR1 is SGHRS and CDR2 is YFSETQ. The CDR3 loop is CASNVGGRENEQFF.

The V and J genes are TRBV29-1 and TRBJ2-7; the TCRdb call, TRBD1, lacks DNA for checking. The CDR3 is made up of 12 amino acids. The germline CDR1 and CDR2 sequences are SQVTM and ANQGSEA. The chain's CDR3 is CSVAPGGGEQYF.

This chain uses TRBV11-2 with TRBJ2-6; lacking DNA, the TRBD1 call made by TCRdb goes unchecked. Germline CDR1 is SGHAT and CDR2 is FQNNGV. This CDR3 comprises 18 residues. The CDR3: CASSRWTGELTGANVLTF.

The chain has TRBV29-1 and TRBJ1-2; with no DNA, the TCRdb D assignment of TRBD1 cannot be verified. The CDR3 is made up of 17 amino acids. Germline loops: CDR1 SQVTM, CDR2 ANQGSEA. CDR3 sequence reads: CSVEEGQGASGGYGYTF. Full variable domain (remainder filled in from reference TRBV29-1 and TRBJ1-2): SAVISQKPSRDICQRGTSLTIQCQVDSQVTMMFWYRQQPGQSLTLIATANQGSEATYESGFVIDKFPISRPNLTFSTLTVSNMSPEDSSIYLCSVEEGQGASGGYGYTFGSGTRLTVV.

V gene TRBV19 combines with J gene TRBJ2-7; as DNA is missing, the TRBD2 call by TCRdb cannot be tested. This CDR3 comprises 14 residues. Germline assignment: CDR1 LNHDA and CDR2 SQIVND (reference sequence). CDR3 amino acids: CASSMLRDSYEQYF.

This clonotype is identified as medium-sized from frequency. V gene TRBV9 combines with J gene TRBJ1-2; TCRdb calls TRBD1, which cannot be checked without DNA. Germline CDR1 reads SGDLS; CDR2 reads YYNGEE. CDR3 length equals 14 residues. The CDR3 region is CASSPPGPNYGYTF.

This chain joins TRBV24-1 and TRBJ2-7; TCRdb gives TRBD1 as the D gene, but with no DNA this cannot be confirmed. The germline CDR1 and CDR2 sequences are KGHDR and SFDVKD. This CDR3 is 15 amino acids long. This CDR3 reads CATSDPGTRAYEQYF.

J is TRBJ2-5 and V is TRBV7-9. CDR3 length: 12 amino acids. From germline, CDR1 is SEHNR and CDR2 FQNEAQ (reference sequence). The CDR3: CASSLHEETQYF.

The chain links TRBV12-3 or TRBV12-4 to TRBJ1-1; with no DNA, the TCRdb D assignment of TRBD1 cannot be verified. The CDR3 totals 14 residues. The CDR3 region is CASSFGTENTEAFF.

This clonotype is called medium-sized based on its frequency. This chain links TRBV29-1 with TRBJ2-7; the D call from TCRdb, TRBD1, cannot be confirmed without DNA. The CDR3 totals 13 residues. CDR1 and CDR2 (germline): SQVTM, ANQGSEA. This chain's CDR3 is CSVIPGQSYEQYF.

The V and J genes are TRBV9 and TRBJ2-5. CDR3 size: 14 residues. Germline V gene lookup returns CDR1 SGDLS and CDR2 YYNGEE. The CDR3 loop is CASSVEASQGTQYF.

The chain's CDR3 is CASSHPDRGTGELFF. The chain combines TRBV4-1 with TRBJ2-2; TCRdb selects TRBD1, and the lack of DNA leaves this call unchecked. Per germline, CDR1 MGHRA and CDR2 YSYEKL. The CDR3 runs to 15 residues.

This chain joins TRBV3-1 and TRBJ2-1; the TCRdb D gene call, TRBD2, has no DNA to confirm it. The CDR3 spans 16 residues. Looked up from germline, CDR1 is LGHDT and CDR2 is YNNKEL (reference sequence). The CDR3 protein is CASSLKTSGTYNEQFF.

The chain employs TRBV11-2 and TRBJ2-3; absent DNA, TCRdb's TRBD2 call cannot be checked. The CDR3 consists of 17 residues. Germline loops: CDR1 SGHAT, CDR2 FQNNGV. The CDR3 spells CASSLEGALVVGDTQYF.

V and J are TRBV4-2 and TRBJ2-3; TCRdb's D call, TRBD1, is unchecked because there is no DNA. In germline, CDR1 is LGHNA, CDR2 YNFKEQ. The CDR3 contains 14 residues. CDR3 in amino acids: CASSPGQNTDTQYF.

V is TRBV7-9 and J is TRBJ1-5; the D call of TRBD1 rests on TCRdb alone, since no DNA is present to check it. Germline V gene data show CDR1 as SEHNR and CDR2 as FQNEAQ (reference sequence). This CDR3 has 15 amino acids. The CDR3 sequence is CASSLGRDRHQPQHF.

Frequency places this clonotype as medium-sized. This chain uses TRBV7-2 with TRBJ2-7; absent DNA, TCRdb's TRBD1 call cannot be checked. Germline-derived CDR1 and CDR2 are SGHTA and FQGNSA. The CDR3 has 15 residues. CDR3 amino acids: CASSRIREYGSEQYF.

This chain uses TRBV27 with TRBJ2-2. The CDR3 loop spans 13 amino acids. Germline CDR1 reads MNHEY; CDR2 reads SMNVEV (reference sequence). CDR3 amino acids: CASRPENTGELFF.